These T cell receptor beta chains were read from a single sample in a study of blood T cell repertoires in COVID-19. Repertoires were generated with immunoSEQ multiplex PCR, while TCRdb's copy carries only in-frame clones and drops some. In the table there are roughly 100,000 clones, approximately 80% of which are singletons. Input material: peripheral blood. All receptors come from a man aged 60 to 75 with acute or convalescent COVID-19. Each CDR3 is given with its conserved first and last residue. D genes are given only for firm matches. For some rows the clone size is stated as once, few or many, or as a class when expanded; others skip it.

V gene,D gene,clone size,J gene,CDR3 DNA,CDR3 protein
TRBV6-5,TRBD1,NA,TRBJ2-1,TGTGCCAGCAGTTACCGACAGGGTGGCAATGAGCAGTTCTTC,CASSYRQGGNEQFF
TRBV15,TRBD1,NA,TRBJ1-4,TGTGCCACCAGCACCACGGGACAGGGAGCCCCTATTGCAACTAATGAAAAACTGTTTTTT,CATSTTGQGAPIATNEKLFF
TRBV2,NA,NA,TRBJ1-1,TGTGCCAGCAGTTATGACAGTGAAGCTTTCTTT,CASSYDSEAFF
TRBV6-2/TRBV6-3,TRBD1,NA,TRBJ2-7,TGTGCCAGCAGGTACGACAGGGAATTCCAGTACTTC,CASRYDREFQYF
TRBV28,TRBD1,NA,TRBJ1-1,TGTGCCAGCAGTGCCCTCTTAGGGGGCGCAGCTTTCTTT,CASSALLGGAAFF
TRBV28,TRBD2,NA,TRBJ2-1,TGTGCCAGCACCCAGACTAGCGGGAGGGCCTACAATGAGCAGTTCTTC,CASTQTSGRAYNEQFF
TRBV19,NA,NA,TRBJ2-3,TGTGCCAGTAGTACCCGGAGGGCAGATACGCAGTATTTT,CASSTRRADTQYF
TRBV5-5,TRBD1,NA,TRBJ1-2,TGTGCCAGCAGCCCCCGGGACAGGGCAGCCTGGGGCCTCTATGGCTACACCTTC,CASSPRDRAAWGLYGYTF
TRBV27,NA,few,TRBJ1-2,TGTGCCAGCAGTTTTCCAGGATTGGAAGGCTACACCTTC,CASSFPGLEGYTF
TRBV11-2,TRBD1,NA,TRBJ1-3,TGTGCCAGCAGCTTAGGCCCCGGGACAGGGTTTTTCAACACCATATATTTT,CASSLGPGTGFFNTIYF
TRBV4-2,TRBD2,NA,TRBJ2-5,TGTGCCAGCAGCCACTCTTTGGGGACTAGCGGGAGGGAGACCCAGTACTTC,CASSHSLGTSGRETQYF
TRBV9,NA,NA,TRBJ2-5,TGTGCCAGCAGCCCTCGACTAGTAAGGGAGACCCAGTACTTC,CASSPRLVRETQYF
TRBV24-1,NA,few,TRBJ1-2,TGTGCCACCAGTGATTTACGGTCTGGCTACACCTTC,CATSDLRSGYTF
TRBV9,NA,NA,TRBJ1-6,TGTGCCAGCAGCGTGATGGGGCCGAATTCACCCCTCCACTTT,CASSVMGPNSPLHF
TRBV6-2/TRBV6-3,TRBD1,once,TRBJ2-2,TGTGCCAGCAGCCGACCTTCCAGGGGGCCCTCGAACACCGGGGAGCTGTTTTTT,CASSRPSRGPSNTGELFF
TRBV28,TRBD2,NA,TRBJ2-1,TGTGCCAGCAGTTTCAGCGGGGGGACCTACAATGAGCAGTTCTTC,CASSFSGGTYNEQFF
TRBV27,TRBD1,NA,TRBJ1-2,TGTGCCAGCCGGGACAGCCCCTATGGCTACACCTTC,CASRDSPYGYTF
TRBV5-1,NA,NA,TRBJ2-5,TGCGCCAGCAGCTCACAGGGTACGGAGACCCAGTACTTC,CASSSQGTETQYF
TRBV27,TRBD2,NA,TRBJ2-2,TGTGCCAGCAGTTTCTTTCGGGCACCGGGACTAGCGGGACTGAACACCGGGGAGCTGTTTTTT,CASSFFRAPGLAGLNTGELFF
TRBV10-1,TRBD2,NA,TRBJ2-1,TGCGCCAGCAGTGGGTCGGGAGGCTCCTACAATGAGCAGTTCTTC,CASSGSGGSYNEQFF
TRBV3-1/TRBV3-2,NA,few,TRBJ1-4,TGTGCCAGCAGCCAAGCCCCAGGGTCTAATGAAAAACTGTTTTTT,CASSQAPGSNEKLFF
TRBV27,NA,NA,TRBJ1-4,TGTGCCAGCGGGAATCCTAGGGAGATTAATGAAAAACTGTTTTTT,CASGNPREINEKLFF
TRBV15,NA,NA,TRBJ1-2,TGTGCCACCAGCAGAGCCGGGTTAGAAGGCTACACCTTC,CATSRAGLEGYTF
TRBV5-1,TRBD1,NA,TRBJ2-7,TGCGCCAGCAGCCTGGATCCGGGACAGTTTTCCTACGAGCAGTACTTC,CASSLDPGQFSYEQYF
TRBV6-6,NA,NA,TRBJ1-3,TGTGCCAGCAATAGGGGTGGGGGAAACACCATATATTTT,CASNRGGGNTIYF
TRBV10-3,NA,few,TRBJ1-1,TGTGCCATACCACCCGGGTCGGGTGAAGCTTTCTTT,CAIPPGSGEAFF
TRBV5-1,NA,NA,TRBJ1-5,TGCGCCAGCAGCCCCGAGGGTAATAGCAATCAGCCCCAGCATTTT,CASSPEGNSNQPQHF
TRBV4-1,NA,NA,TRBJ2-2,TGCGCCAGCAGCCAAGATAGAGCGGCTAACACCGGGGAGCTGTTTTTT,CASSQDRAANTGELFF
TRBV20-1,TRBD1,NA,TRBJ2-1,TGCAGTGCTCTCTGGGACAGGGGCCGGATCTTC,CSALWDRGRIF
TRBV4-3,TRBD1,NA,TRBJ2-4,TGCGCCAGCAGCCCGCGTCAGGGGGCGGTCAAAAACATTCAGTACTTC,CASSPRQGAVKNIQYF
TRBV18,NA,NA,TRBJ2-7,TGTGCCAGCTCACCAGGCAGTTACGAGCAGTACTTC,CASSPGSYEQYF
TRBV5-1,TRBD1,NA,TRBJ2-2,TGCGCCAGCAGCTCTACAATAAAGGGGGCTAACACCGGGGAGCTGTTTTTT,CASSSTIKGANTGELFF
TRBV28,TRBD1,NA,TRBJ1-1,TGTGCCAGCAGTTCTTTTGCGGACAGGGGGCGATGGAACACTGAAGCTTTCTTT,CASSSFADRGRWNTEAFF
TRBV18,NA,NA,TRBJ2-1,TGTGCCAGCTCACCGGGGGCGGGAGTGAACAATGAGCAGTTCTTC,CASSPGAGVNNEQFF
TRBV18,TRBD1,few,TRBJ1-5,TGTGCCAGCTCACAGACAGGGGGGCAGCCCCAGCATTTT,CASSQTGGQPQHF
TRBV2,NA,NA,TRBJ2-1,TGTGCCAGCCCCCTAGGGGCCTACAATGAGCAGTTCTTC,CASPLGAYNEQFF